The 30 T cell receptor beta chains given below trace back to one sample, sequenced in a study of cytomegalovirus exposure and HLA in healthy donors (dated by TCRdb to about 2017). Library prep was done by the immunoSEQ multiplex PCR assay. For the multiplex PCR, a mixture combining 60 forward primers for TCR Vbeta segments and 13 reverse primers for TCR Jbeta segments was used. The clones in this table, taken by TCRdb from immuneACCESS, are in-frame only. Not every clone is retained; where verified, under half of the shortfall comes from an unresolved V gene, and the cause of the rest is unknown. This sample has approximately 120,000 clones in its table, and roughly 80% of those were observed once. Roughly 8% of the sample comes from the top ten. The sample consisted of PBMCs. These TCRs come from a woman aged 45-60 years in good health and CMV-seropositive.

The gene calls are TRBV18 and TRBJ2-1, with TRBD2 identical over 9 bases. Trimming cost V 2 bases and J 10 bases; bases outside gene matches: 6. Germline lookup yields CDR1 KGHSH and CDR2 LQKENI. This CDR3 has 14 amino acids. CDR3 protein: CASSPDRLAGEQFF. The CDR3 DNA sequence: TGTGCCAGCTCACCAGATCGGCTAGCGGGAGAGCAGTTCTTC.

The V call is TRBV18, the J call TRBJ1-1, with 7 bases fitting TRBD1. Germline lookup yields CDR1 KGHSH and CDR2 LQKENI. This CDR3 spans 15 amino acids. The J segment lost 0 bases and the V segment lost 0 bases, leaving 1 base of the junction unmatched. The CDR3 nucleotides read TGTGCCAGCTCACCACCTGGGACAGTGAACACTGAAGCTTTCTTT. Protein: CASSPPGTVNTEAFF.

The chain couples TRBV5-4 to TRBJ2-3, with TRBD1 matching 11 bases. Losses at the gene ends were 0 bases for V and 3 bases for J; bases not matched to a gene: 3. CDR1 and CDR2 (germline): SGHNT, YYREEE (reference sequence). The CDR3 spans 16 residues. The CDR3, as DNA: TGTGCCAGCAGCTTGGGGGACAGGGGGTTGACAGATACGCAGTATTTT. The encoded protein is CASSLGDRGLTDTQYF.

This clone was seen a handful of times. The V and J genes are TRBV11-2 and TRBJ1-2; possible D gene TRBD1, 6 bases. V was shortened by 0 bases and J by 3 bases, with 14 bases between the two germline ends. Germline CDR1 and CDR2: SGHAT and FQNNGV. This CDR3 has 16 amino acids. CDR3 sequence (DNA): TGTGCCAGCAGCTTAGATCAGGCCAGGGGATACTATGGCTACACCTTC. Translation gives CASSLDQARGYYGYTF.

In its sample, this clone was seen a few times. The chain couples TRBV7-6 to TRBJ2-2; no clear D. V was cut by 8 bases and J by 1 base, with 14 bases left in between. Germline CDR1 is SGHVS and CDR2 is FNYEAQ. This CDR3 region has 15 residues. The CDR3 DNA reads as TGTGCCAGCTCTGAGATTTACGGGAACACCGGGGAGCTGTTTTTT. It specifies CASSEIYGNTGELFF.

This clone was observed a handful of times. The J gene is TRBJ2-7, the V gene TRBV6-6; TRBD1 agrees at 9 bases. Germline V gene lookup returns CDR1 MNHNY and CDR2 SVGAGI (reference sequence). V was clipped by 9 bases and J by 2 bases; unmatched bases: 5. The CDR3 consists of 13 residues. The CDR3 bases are TGTGCCAGGTGGACAGGGGACCCCTACGAGCAGTACTTC. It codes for CARWTGDPYEQYF.

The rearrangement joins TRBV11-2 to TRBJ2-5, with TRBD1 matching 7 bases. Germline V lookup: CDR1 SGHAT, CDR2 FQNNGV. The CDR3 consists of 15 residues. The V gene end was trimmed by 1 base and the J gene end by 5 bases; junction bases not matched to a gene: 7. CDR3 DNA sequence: TGTGCCAGCAGCTTAGTGAGGGGGCTGGGTGAGACCCAGTACTTC. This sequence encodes CASSLVRGLGETQYF.

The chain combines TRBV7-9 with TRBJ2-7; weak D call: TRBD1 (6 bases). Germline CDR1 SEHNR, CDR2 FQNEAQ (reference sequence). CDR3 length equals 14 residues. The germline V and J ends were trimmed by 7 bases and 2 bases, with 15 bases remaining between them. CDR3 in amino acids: CASTTQGSTYEQYF. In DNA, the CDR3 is TGTGCCAGCACGACACAGGGTTCGACCTACGAGCAGTACTTC.

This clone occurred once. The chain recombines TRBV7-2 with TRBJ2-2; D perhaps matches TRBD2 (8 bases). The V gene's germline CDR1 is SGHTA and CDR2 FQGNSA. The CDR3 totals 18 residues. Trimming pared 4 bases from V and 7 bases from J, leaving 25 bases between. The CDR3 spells CASSYNPSGGAGGGELFF. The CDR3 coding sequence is TGTGCCAGCAGCTATAACCCGAGCGGGGGCGCAGGGGGCGGGGAGCTGTTTTTT. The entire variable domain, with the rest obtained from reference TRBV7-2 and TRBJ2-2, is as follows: GAGVSQSPSNKVTEKGKDVELRCDPISGHTALYWYRQSLGQGLEFLIYFQGNSAPDKSGLPSDRFSAERTGGSVSTLTIQRTQQEDSAVYLCASSYNPSGGAGGGELFFGEGSRLTVL.

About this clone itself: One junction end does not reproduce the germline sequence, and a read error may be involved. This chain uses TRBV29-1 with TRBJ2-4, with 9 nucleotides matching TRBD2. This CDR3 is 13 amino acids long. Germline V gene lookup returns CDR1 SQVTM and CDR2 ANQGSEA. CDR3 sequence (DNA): TGCAGCGGCTTAGCGGGGGACAAAAACAGTCAGTACTTC. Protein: CSGLAGDKNSQYF.

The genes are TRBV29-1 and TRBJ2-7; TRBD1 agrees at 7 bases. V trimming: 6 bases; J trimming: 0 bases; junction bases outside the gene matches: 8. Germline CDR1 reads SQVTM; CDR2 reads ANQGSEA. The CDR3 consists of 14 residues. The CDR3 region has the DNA TGCAGCGTAGCAGGGGGAACCACCTCCTACGAGCAGTACTTC. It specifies CSVAGGTTSYEQYF.

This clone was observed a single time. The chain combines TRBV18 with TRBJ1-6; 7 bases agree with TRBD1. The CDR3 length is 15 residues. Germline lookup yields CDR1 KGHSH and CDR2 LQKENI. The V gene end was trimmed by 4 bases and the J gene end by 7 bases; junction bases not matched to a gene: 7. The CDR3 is CASSLQGVTNSPLHF. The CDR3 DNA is TGTGCCAGCTCACTCCAGGGGGTGACCAATTCACCCCTCCACTTT.

CDR3 sequence (DNA): TGTGCCAGCAGCTTAGGGGACAGGCCATCCTACGAGCAGTACTTC. This encodes CASSLGDRPSYEQYF. This chain links TRBV5-4 with TRBJ2-7, with 8 bases fitting TRBD1. The CDR3 is 15 amino acids. Germline V CDR1 and CDR2: SGHNT, YYREEE (reference sequence). Trimming removed 2 bases from V and 1 base from J; junction bases left unmatched: 5.

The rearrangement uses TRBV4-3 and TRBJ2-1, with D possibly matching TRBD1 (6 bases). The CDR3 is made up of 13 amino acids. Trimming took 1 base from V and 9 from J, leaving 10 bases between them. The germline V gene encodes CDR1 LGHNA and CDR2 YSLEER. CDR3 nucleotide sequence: TGCGCCAGCAGCCAAGTAGGACAGACTGAGCAGTTCTTC. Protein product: CASSQVGQTEQFF.

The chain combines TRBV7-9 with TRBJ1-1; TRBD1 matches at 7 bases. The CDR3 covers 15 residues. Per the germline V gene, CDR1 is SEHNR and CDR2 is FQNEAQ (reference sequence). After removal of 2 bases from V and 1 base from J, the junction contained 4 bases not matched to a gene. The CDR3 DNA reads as TGTGCCAGCAGCTTACTACAGGGGAGGAACACTGAAGCTTTCTTT. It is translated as CASSLLQGRNTEAFF. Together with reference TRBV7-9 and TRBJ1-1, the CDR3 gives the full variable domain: DTGVSQNPRHKITKRGQNVTFRCDPISEHNRLYWYRQTLGQGPEFLTYFQNEAQLEKSRLLSDRFSAERPKGSFSTLEIQRTEQGDSAMYLCASSLLQGRNTEAFFGQGTRLTVV.

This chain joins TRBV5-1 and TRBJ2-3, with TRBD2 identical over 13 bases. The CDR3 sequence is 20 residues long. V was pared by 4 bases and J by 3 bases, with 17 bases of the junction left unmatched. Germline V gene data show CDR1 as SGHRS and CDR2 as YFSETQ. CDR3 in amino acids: CASSRPRGGRTSGRTDTQYF. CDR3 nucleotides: TGCGCCAGCAGCCGTCCGAGGGGCGGGAGGACTAGCGGGAGAACAGATACGCAGTATTTT.

CDR3 sequence: CASSSRTYFARDSASNEQFF. CDR3 DNA: TGCGCCAGCAGCTCGAGAACTTATTTTGCCCGGGACAGTGCATCCAATGAGCAGTTCTTC. This sequence joins TRBV4-3 and TRBJ2-1, with TRBD1 identical over 7 bases. The CDR3 is made up of 20 amino acids. CDR1 and CDR2 (germline): LGHNA, YSLEER. Germline trimming cut 5 bases from V and 6 bases from J; bases unmatched to any gene: 25.

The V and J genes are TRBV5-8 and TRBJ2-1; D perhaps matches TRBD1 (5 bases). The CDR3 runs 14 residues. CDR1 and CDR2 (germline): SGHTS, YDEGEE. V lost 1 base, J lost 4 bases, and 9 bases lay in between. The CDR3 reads CASSLRTGYNEQFF. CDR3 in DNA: TGTGCCAGCAGCTTGAGAACAGGTTACAATGAGCAGTTCTTC.

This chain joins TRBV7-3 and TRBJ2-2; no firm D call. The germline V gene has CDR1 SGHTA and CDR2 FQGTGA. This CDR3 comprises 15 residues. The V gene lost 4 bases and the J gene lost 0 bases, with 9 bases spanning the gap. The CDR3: CASSSTVPNTGELFF. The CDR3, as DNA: TGTGCCAGCAGCTCGACTGTTCCGAACACCGGGGAGCTGTTTTTT. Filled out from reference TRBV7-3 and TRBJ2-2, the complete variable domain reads GAGVSQTPSNKVTEKGKYVELRCDPISGHTALYWYRQSLGQGPEFLIYFQGTGAADDSGLPNDRFFAVRPEGSVSTLKIQRTERGDSAVYLCASSSTVPNTGELFFGEGSRLTVL.

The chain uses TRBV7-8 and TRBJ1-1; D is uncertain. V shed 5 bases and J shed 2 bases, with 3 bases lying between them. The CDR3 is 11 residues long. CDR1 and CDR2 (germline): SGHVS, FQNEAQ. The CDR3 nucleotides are TGTGCCAGCAGCGTAAACACTGAAGCTTTCTTT. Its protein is CASSVNTEAFF.

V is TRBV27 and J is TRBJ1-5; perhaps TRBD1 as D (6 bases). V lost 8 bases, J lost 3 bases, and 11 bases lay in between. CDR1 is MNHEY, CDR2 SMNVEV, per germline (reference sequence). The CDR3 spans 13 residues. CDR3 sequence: CASAGTTNQPQHF. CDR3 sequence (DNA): TGTGCCAGCGCCGGGACAACCAATCAGCCCCAGCATTTT.

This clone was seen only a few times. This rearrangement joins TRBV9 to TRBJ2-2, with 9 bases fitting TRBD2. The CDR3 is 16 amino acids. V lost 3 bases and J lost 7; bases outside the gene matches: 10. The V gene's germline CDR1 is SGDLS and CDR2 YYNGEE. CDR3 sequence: CASSGKSGGFSGELFF. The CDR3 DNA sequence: TGTGCCAGCAGCGGGAAGAGCGGGGGGTTCAGCGGGGAGCTGTTTTTT.

The CDR3 nucleotides read TGCGCCAGCAGCTTCACCCCCGGGACTAGCGGTTTGAATGAGCAGTTCTTC. It encodes CASSFTPGTSGLNEQFF. The V call is TRBV5-1, the J call TRBJ2-1; 11 bases are a match to TRBD2. The CDR3 length is 17 residues. J gave up 7 bases and V 2 bases, and 11 bases lay outside the gene matches. In germline, CDR1 is SGHRS, CDR2 YFSETQ.

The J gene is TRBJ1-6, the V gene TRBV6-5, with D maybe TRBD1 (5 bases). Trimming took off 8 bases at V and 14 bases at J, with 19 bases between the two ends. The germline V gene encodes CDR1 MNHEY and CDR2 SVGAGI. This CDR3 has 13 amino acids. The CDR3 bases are TGTGCCAGCGCGATATCCCTCGGGGGGGCCCTCCACTTT. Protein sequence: CASAISLGGALHF.

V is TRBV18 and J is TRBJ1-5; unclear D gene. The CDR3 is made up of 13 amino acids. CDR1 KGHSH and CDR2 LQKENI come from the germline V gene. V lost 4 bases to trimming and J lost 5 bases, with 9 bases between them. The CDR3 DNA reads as TGTGCCAGCTCACTAAATTCTGATCAGCCCCAGCATTTT. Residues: CASSLNSDQPQHF.

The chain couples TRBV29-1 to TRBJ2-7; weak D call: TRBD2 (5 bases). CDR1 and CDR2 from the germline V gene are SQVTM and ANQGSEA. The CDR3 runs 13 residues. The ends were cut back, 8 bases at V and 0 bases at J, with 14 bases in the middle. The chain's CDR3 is CSFRTPSSYEQYF. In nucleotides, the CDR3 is TGCAGCTTCCGGACTCCTAGCTCCTACGAGCAGTACTTC.

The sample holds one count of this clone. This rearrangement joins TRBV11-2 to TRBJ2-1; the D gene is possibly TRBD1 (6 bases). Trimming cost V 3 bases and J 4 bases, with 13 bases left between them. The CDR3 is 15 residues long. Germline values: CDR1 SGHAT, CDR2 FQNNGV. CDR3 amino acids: CASSLGFRGYNEQFF. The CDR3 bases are TGTGCCAGCAGCTTGGGGTTCAGGGGTTACAATGAGCAGTTCTTC.

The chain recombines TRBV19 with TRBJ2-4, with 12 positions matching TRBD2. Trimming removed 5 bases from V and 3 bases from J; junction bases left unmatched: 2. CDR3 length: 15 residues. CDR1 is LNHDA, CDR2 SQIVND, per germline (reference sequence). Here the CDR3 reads CASSLAGGDKNIQYF. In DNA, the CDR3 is TGTGCCAGTAGTCTAGCGGGGGGGGACAAAAACATTCAGTACTTC.

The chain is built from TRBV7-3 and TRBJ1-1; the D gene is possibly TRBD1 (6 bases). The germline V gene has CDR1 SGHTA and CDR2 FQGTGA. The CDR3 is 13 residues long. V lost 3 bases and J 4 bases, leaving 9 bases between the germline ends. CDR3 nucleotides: TGTGCCAGCAGCTTGCAGGGGACCACTGAAGCTTTCTTT. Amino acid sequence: CASSLQGTTEAFF.

The CDR3 region has the DNA TGTGCCAGCAGCAAAGAGGAGCGGGGCTACTCCTACGAGCAGTACTTC. It translates to CASSKEERGYSYEQYF. The J gene is TRBJ2-7, the V gene TRBV21-1; TRBD2 is the table's D call and was not checked against the DNA. TRBV21-1 is a pseudogene. This CDR3 region has 16 residues.